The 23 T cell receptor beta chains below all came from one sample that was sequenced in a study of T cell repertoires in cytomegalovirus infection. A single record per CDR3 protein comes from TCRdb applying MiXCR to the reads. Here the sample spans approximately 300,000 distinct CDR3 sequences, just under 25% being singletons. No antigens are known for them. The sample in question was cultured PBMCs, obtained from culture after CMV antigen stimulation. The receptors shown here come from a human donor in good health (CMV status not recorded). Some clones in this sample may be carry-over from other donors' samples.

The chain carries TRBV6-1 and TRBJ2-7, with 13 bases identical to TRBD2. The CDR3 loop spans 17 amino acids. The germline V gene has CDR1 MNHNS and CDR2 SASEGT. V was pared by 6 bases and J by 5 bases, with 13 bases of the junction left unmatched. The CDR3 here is CASRYKGTSGRVDEQYF. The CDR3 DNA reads TGTGCCAGCAGGTATAAAGGAACTAGCGGGAGGGTCGACGAGCAGTACTTC.

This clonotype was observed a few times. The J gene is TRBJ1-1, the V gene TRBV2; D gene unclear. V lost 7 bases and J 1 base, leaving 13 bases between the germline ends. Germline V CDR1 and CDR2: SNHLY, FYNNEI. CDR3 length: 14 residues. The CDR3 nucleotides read TGTGCCAGCACCCAGGACCGACCGAACACTGAAGCTTTCTTT. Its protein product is CASTQDRPNTEAFF.

CDR3 protein: CASLGRNYGYTF. Written as DNA, the CDR3 is TGTGCCAGCCTGGGAAGAAACTATGGCTACACCTTC. This rearrangement joins TRBV25-1 to TRBJ1-2; no definite D call. Germline CDR1 MGHDK, CDR2 SYGVNS. The CDR3 is 12 amino acids. V dropped 8 bases and J dropped 2 bases, with 9 bases sitting between them.

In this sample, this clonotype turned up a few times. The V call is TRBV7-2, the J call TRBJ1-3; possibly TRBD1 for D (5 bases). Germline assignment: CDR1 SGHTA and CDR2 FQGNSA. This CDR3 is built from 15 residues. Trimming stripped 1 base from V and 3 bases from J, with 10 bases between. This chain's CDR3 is CASSLGRGIGNTIYF. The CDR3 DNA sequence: TGTGCCAGCAGCTTAGGCCGGGGGATTGGAAACACCATATATTTT. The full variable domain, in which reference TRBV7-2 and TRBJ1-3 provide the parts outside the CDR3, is GAGVSQSPSNKVTEKGKDVELRCDPISGHTALYWYRQSLGQGLEFLIYFQGNSAPDKSGLPSDRFSAERTGGSVSTLTIQRTQQEDSAVYLCASSLGRGIGNTIYFGEGSWLTVV.

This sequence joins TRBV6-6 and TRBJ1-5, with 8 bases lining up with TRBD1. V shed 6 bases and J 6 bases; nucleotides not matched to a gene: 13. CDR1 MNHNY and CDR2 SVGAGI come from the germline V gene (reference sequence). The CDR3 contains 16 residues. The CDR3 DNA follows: TGTGCCAGCAGCTCTACGGGCCAGGGGGCAGGTCAGCCCCAGCATTTT. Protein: CASSSTGQGAGQPQHF.

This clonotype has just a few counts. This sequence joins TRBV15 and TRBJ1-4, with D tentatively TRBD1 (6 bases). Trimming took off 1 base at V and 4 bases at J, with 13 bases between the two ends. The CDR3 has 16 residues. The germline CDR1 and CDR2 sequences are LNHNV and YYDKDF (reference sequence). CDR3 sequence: CATSRGLQGINEKLFF. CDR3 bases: TGTGCCACCAGCAGAGGGTTACAGGGAATTAATGAAAAACTGTTTTTT.

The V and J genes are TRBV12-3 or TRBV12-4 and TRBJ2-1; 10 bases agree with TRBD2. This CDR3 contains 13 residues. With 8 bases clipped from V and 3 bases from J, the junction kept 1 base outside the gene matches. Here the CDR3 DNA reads TGTGCCAGCTTAGCGGGAGGCTACAATGAGCAGTTCTTC. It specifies CASLAGGYNEQFF.

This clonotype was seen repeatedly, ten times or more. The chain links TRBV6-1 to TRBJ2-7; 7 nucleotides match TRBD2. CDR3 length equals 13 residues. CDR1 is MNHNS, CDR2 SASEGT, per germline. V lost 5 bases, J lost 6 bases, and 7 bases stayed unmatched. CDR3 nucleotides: TGTGCCAGCAGTACGCGTCGGGAGGCCGAGCAGTACGTC. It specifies CASSTRREAEQYV.

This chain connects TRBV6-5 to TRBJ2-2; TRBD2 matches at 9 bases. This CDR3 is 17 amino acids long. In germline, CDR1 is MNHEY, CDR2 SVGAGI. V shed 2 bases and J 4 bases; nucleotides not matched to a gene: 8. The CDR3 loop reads CASSYPLAGGGTGELFF. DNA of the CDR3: TGTGCCAGCAGTTACCCCCTGGCGGGAGGGGGCACCGGGGAGCTGTTTTTT.

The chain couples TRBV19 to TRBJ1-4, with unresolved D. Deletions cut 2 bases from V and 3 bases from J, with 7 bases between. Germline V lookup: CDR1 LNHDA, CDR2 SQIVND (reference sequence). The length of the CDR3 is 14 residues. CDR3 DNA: TGTGCCAGTAGTATACGTGGACCTAATGAAAAACTGTTTTTT. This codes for CASSIRGPNEKLFF. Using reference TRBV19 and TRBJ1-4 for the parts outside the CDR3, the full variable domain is DGGITQSPKYLFRKEGQNVTLSCEQNLNHDAMYWYRQDPGQGLRLIYYSQIVNDFQKGDIAEGYSVSREKKESFPLTVTSAQKNPTAFYLCASSIRGPNEKLFFGSGTQLSVL.

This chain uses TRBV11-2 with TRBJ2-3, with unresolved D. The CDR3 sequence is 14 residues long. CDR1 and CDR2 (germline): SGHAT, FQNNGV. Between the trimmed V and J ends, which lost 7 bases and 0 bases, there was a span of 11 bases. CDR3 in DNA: TGTGCCAGCAAATCGACCTCTAGCACAGATACGCAGTATTTT. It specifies CASKSTSSTDTQYF.

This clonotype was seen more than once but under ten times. The CDR3 spells CASQQGTYGYTF. The CDR3 DNA sequence: TGTGCCAGTCAGCAGGGGACCTATGGCTACACCTTC. V and J are TRBV19 and TRBJ1-2, with a possible D match to TRBD1 (6 bases). The CDR3 is made up of 12 amino acids. Per germline, CDR1 LNHDA and CDR2 SQIVND (reference sequence). The germline V and J ends were trimmed by 8 bases and 4 bases, with 11 bases remaining between them. The entire variable domain, with the rest obtained from reference TRBV19 and TRBJ1-2, is as follows: DGGITQSPKYLFRKEGQNVTLSCEQNLNHDAMYWYRQDPGQGLRLIYYSQIVNDFQKGDIAEGYSVSREKKESFPLTVTSAQKNPTAFYLCASQQGTYGYTFGSGTRLTVV.

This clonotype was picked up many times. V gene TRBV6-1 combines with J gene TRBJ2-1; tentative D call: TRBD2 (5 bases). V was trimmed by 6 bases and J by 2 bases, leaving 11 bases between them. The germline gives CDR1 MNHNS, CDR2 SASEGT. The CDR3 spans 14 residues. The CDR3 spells CASSPGITYNEQFF. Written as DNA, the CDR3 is TGTGCCAGCAGCCCGGGGATCACCTACAATGAGCAGTTCTTC.

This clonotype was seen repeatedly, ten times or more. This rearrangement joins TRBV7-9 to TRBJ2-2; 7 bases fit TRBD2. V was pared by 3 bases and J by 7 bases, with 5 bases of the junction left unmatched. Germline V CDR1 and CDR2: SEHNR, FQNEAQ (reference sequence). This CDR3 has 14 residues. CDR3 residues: CASSFPRDYGELFF. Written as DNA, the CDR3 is TGTGCCAGCAGCTTCCCCCGGGACTACGGGGAGCTGTTTTTT.

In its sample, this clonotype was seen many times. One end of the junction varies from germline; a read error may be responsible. Here the CDR3 DNA reads TGTGCCAGCAGTCAGACAGGGGAATCCCACTTC. Translated, it gives CASSQTGESHF. The chain is built from TRBV7-2 and TRBJ2-7, with 8 positions matching TRBD1. Germline V CDR1 and CDR2: SGHTA, FQGNSA. This CDR3 contains 11 residues. The full variable domain, its missing parts supplied by reference TRBV7-2 and TRBJ2-7, is GAGVSQSPSNKVTEKGKDVELRCDPISGHTALYWYRQSLGQGLEFLIYFQGNSAPDKSGLPSDRFSAERTGGSVSTLTIQRTQQEDSAVYLCASSQTGESHFGPGTRLTVT.

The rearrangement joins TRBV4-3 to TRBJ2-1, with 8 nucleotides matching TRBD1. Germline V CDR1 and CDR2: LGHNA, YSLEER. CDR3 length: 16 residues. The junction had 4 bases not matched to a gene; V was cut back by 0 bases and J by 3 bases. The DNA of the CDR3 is TGCGCCAGCAGCCAAGAGGCGGACAGGGACTACAATGAGCAGTTCTTC. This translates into CASSQEADRDYNEQFF.

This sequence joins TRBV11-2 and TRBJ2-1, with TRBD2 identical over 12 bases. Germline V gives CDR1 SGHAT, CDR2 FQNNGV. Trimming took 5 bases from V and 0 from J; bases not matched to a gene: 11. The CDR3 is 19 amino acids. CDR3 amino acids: CASSPPSGLAGNSYNEQFF. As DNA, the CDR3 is TGTGCCAGCAGCCCACCCTCGGGACTAGCGGGTAACTCCTACAATGAGCAGTTCTTC. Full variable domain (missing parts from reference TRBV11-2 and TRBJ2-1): EAGVAQSPRYKIIEKRQSVAFWCNPISGHATLYWYQQILGQGPKLLIQFQNNGVVDDSQLPKDRFSAERLKGVDSTLKIQPAKLEDSAVYLCASSPPSGLAGNSYNEQFFGPGTRLTVL.

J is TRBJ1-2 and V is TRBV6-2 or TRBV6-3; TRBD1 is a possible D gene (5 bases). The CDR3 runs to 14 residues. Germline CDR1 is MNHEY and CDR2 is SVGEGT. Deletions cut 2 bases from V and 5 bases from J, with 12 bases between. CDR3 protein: CASSYVQGRYGYTF. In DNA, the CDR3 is TGTGCCAGCAGTTACGTCCAGGGAAGGTATGGCTACACCTTC.

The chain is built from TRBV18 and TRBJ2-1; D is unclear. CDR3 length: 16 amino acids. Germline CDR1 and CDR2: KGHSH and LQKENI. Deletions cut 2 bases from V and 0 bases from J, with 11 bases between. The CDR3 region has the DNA TGTGCCAGCTCACCATCGGTGGAGAGCTCCTACAATGAGCAGTTCTTC. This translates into CASSPSVESSYNEQFF.

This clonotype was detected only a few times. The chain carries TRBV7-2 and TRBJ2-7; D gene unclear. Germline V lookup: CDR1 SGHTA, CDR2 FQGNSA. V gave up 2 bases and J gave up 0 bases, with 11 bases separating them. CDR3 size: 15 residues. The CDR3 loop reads CASSLLVGPSYEQYF. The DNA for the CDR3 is TGTGCCAGCAGCTTACTGGTTGGGCCCTCCTACGAGCAGTACTTC. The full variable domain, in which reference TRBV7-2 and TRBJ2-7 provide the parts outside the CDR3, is GAGVSQSPSNKVTEKGKDVELRCDPISGHTALYWYRQSLGQGLEFLIYFQGNSAPDKSGLPSDRFSAERTGGSVSTLTIQRTQQEDSAVYLCASSLLVGPSYEQYFGPGTRLTVT.

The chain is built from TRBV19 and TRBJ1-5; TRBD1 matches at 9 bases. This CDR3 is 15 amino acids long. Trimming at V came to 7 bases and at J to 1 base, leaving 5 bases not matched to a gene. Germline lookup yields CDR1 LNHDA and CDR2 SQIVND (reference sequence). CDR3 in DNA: TGTGCCAGTAACGGACAGGGGATCAGCAATCAGCCCCAGCATTTT. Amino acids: CASNGQGISNQPQHF. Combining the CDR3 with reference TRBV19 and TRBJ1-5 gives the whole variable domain DGGITQSPKYLFRKEGQNVTLSCEQNLNHDAMYWYRQDPGQGLRLIYYSQIVNDFQKGDIAEGYSVSREKKESFPLTVTSAQKNPTAFYLCASNGQGISNQPQHFGDGTRLSIL.

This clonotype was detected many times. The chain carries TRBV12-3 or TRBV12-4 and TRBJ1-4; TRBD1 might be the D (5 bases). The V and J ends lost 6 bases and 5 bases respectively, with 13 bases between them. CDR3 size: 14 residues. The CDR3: CASRQGTTNEKLFF. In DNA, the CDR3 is TGTGCCAGCAGGCAGGGTACTACGAATGAAAAACTGTTTTTT.

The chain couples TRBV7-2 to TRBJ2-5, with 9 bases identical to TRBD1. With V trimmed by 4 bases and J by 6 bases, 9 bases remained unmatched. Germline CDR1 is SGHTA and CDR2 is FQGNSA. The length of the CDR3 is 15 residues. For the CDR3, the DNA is TGTGCCAGCAGCTCCCCGGGACAGGGTGGGAAGACCCAGTACTTC. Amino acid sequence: CASSSPGQGGKTQYF.